This TCR beta chain emerged from a study of blood T cell repertoires in COVID-19. On the study more broadly: Acute and convalescent COVID-19 samples came from the United States, Italy and Spain.

J lost 0 bases, V lost 3 bases, and 4 bases had no gene match. CDR1 is LGHDT and CDR2 is YNNKEL in the germline V gene (reference sequence). This CDR3 comprises 16 residues. In the authors' methods: Estimation of nucleated cell counts was performed using reference gene primer amplification. Sequenced by immunoSEQ multiplex PCR; TCRdb stores in-frame clones only, minus some. V and J calls and clone size follow that table, whereas D and trimming were derived from the DNA. The sample yields about 190,000 clones, roughly four fifths seen once. Sequencing used peripheral blood. The V call is TRBV3-1 (or the pseudogene TRBV3-2), the J call TRBJ2-2; 7 bases map to TRBD1. The TCR originated in a woman between 40 and 55 years old with acute or convalescent COVID-19. Here the CDR3 reads CASSQAGTANTGELFF. CDR3 DNA: TGTGCCAGCAGCCAGGCCGGGACAGCGAACACCGGGGAGCTGTTTTTT.